This T cell receptor beta chain was retrieved from a study of T cells in Graves' hyperthyroidism and ophthalmopathy. At the level of the study: The initial diagnosis was the point when peripheral blood was collected, ahead of any treatment.

A lack of ophthalmopathy progression within 18 months defined stable Graves' hyperthyroidism. Patients aged 18 to 65 had newly diagnosed hyperthyroidism of under 2 months' duration. TCR beta CDR3 regions were amplified from RNA transcripts. First-round RT-PCR with HTBI primers amplified the TCR CDR3 region. MiXCR, run by TCRdb on the multiplex PCR reads, gives a single entry per CDR3 protein. Of roughly 420,000 distinct CDR3 sequences in the sample, 15% to 18% are singletons; the top ten hold approximately 7.5%. The ends were cut back, 5 bases at V and 0 bases at J, with 11 bases in the middle. Germline V gives CDR1 SGHVS, CDR2 FNYEAQ. This CDR3 region has 14 residues. This clonotype was detected ten times or more.

The chain is built from TRBV7-6 and TRBJ2-7; D gene ambiguous. The clonotype comes from a young woman with Graves' hyperthyroidism. Sample: blood. The CDR3: CASSIDGYSYEQYF. The CDR3 DNA reads as TGTGCCAGCAGCATAGACGGCTACTCCTACGAGCAGTACTTC.